The 12 T cell receptor beta chains below come from one sample, sequenced in a study of vaccination effects on CD4 cells after COVID-19 (dated by TCRdb to between 2021 and 2022). Their cognate antigens are unknown. Library preparation was by the immunoSEQ multiplex PCR assay. TCRdb provides this immuneACCESS table in a form limited to in-frame rearrangements. Some clones are lacking; in checked studies, under half of them reflect an unresolved V gene, and why the rest are absent is not known. The sample profile shows 20,000 to 25,000 clones; approximately 70% of them were found once. 9.1% of the sample belongs to the ten largest clones. In the ViraFEST assay, PBMC were stimulated with viral peptide pools, and antigen-specific CD4+ T cell clonotypes were then identified by expansion using TCR sequencing. After more than 9 days of culture, CD4+ T cells were isolated with the EasySep CD4+ T cell isolation kit. Negative nucleocapsid antibody results before and after vaccination confirmed that the healthy vaccine recipients had no prior SARS-CoV-2 infection.

Sequences were derived from CD4+ T cells from PBMCs cultured with HCoV-NL63 spike peptides, sampled before COVID-19 vaccination. The meaning of the sample's cell subset or site label: HCoV-NL63 spike overlapping peptide pool stimulation. The source of these receptors is a human donor who received a COVID-19 vaccine.

Worth noting for this clone: Other DNA variants within this sample encode the same CDR3. This chain joins TRBV11-2 and TRBJ1-1; possibly TRBD1 for D (6 bases). V was cut by 2 bases and J by 0 bases, with 10 bases left in between. The length of the CDR3 is 15 residues. Germline lookup yields CDR1 SGHAT and CDR2 FQNNGV. The CDR3 protein is CASSLYPGVNTEAFF. CDR3 DNA sequence: TGTGCCAGCAGCTTATACCCAGGGGTGAACACTGAAGCTTTCTTT.

This clone has just a few counts. This sequence joins TRBV29-1 and TRBJ1-1, with 7 bases aligning to TRBD1. From germline, CDR1 is SQVTM and CDR2 ANQGSEA. V dropped 7 bases and J dropped 0; count of bases not matched to a gene: 8. The CDR3 is 14 residues long. The CDR3, as DNA: TGCAGCGCACACAGGGGCGTCATGAACACTGAAGCTTTCTTT. It specifies CSAHRGVMNTEAFF.

The chain uses TRBV7-9 and TRBJ2-3, with D possibly TRBD1 on 5 matching bases. CDR3 length: 12 amino acids. The ends were cut back, 8 bases at V and 1 base at J, with 7 bases in the middle. Germline V gene data show CDR1 as SEHNR and CDR2 as FQNEAQ (reference sequence). CDR3 in amino acids: CASGRGTDTQYF. CDR3 nucleotide sequence: TGTGCCAGCGGCAGGGGCACAGATACGCAGTATTTT. Based on the CDR3 plus reference TRBV7-9 and TRBJ2-3, the full variable domain is DTGVSQNPRHKITKRGQNVTFRCDPISEHNRLYWYRQTLGQGPEFLTYFQNEAQLEKSRLLSDRFSAERPKGSFSTLEIQRTEQGDSAMYLCASGRGTDTQYFGPGTRLTVL.

DNA for the CDR3: TGTGCCAGCAGTATCACAGGGGATCGAGATACGCAGTATTTT. Translation gives CASSITGDRDTQYF. The chain combines TRBV6-5 with TRBJ2-3; 7 positions agree with TRBD1. The CDR3 runs to 14 residues. The ends lost 5 bases at V and 5 bases at J; junction bases unmatched: 7. The germline V gene has CDR1 MNHEY and CDR2 SVGAGI.

The chain joins TRBV7-9 to TRBJ2-5, with D uncertain. The CDR3 consists of 14 residues. Trimming took 1 base from V and 4 from J, leaving 10 bases between them. Germline CDR1 and CDR2: SEHNR and FQNEAQ (reference sequence). CDR3 in DNA: TGTGCCAGCAGCTTAGGGGTAGCTTTAGAGACCCAGTACTTC. Translated, it gives CASSLGVALETQYF.

V usage is TRBV5-6 and J usage is TRBJ1-4, with D uncertain. From germline, CDR1 is SGHDT and CDR2 YYEEEE. CDR3 size: 12 residues. The V and J ends lost 0 bases and 7 bases respectively, with 4 bases between them. CDR3 amino acids: CASSLGAEKLFF. The CDR3 DNA is TGTGCCAGCAGCTTGGGGGCTGAAAAACTGTTTTTT.

The chain recombines TRBV6-5 with TRBJ1-3; D is ambiguous. Trimming took 2 bases from V and 3 from J, leaving 11 bases between them. This CDR3 is built from 15 residues. In germline, CDR1 is MNHEY, CDR2 SVGAGI. The CDR3 sequence: CASSYDTQIGNTIYF. The CDR3, as DNA: TGTGCCAGCAGTTACGACACCCAGATTGGAAACACCATATATTTT.

The chain combines TRBV18 with TRBJ1-2; D is perhaps TRBD1 (5 bases). The germline gives CDR1 KGHSH, CDR2 LQKENI. The CDR3 totals 16 residues. Trimming removed 0 bases at V and 0 bases at J, with 11 bases between. The DNA of the CDR3 is TGTGCCAGCTCACCACCGGAGGGGATGGCTAACTATGGCTACACCTTC. It codes for CASSPPEGMANYGYTF.

J is TRBJ1-6 and V is TRBV19; D uncertain. This CDR3 region has 16 residues. Germline assignment: CDR1 LNHDA and CDR2 SQIVND (reference sequence). The ends were cut back, 4 bases at V and 0 bases at J, with 10 bases in the middle. CDR3: CASSTKIGSYNSPLHF. The CDR3 nucleotides read TGTGCCAGTAGTACAAAAATCGGCTCCTATAATTCACCCCTCCACTTT.

The V call is TRBV28, the J call TRBJ1-6; 7 nucleotides agree with TRBD1. Germline CDR1 and CDR2: MDHEN and SYDVKM. This CDR3 contains 15 residues. The V segment lost 6 bases and the J segment 9 bases; nucleotides outside the gene matches: 11. The CDR3 DNA reads TGTGCCAGCAGCCCTCCGACAGGGTCGCGTTCACCCCTCCACTTT. The encoded protein is CASSPPTGSRSPLHF.

The chain couples TRBV18 to TRBJ1-3; 8 nucleotides match TRBD1. CDR3 size: 14 residues. V dropped 4 bases and J dropped 4; count of bases not matched to a gene: 3. Germline V gives CDR1 KGHSH, CDR2 LQKENI. The DNA for the CDR3 is TGTGCCAGCTCACAGGGACAGGTGGGAAACACCATATATTTT. This gives the protein CASSQGQVGNTIYF.

The chain carries TRBV6-5 and TRBJ2-1; 9 bases are a match to TRBD2. Germline V lookup: CDR1 MNHEY, CDR2 SVGAGI. Germline trimming cut 7 bases from V and 5 bases from J; bases unmatched to any gene: 6. The CDR3 is 14 amino acids. The CDR3 coding sequence is TGTGCCAGCAACAGCGGGAGGACCGACAATGAGCAGTTCTTC. This sequence encodes CASNSGRTDNEQFF.